This TCR beta chain originates from a study of Graves' ophthalmopathy and Graves' hyperthyroidism. Study-wide points: Blood repertoires reportedly contained most expanded thyroid clonotypes above 0.001 frequency.

Per germline, CDR1 MDHEN and CDR2 SYDVKM. This CDR3 comprises 15 residues. Of note for this clonotype: Its antigen remains unknown. A junction end diverges from the germline sequence, so it may reflect a read error.

Researchers took RNA transcripts and amplified TCR beta CDR3 regions from them. HTBI primers served in a first-round RT-PCR, which a second-round multiplex PCR followed. TCRdb re-called the multiplex PCR reads with MiXCR, one entry per CDR3 protein. The table records a few hundred thousand distinct CDR3 sequences, roughly 14% of them present only once. Clinical symptoms, serum thyroxine, TRAb, thyroid ultrasound and orbital computed tomography determined diagnosis. V is TRBV28 and J is TRBJ2-5; D assignment may be TRBD1 or TRBD2 (5 bases each). This receptor was taken from a woman aged 18 to 35 with stable Graves' hyperthyroidism. The source material was peripheral blood. The CDR3 nucleotides are TGTGCCATCAGTCCCGGGACCCTGAGTGGAGAGACCCAGTACTTC. Protein: CAISPGTLSGETQYF.